A single sample gave rise to the 26 T cell receptor beta chains below, sequenced in a study of blood T cell repertoires in COVID-19. TCRdb's table, derived via immunoSEQ multiplex PCR, lists solely in-frame clones and lacks some. The sample shows roughly 230,000 clones, over 65% of them seen only once. The sample comprised PBMCs or T cells enriched from blood (not recorded which). The receptor source for this set is a woman aged 55 to 70 who had recovered from COVID-19.

The genes are TRBV19 and TRBJ1-2, with 7 bases matching TRBD1. Per germline, CDR1 LNHDA and CDR2 SQIVND (reference sequence). The length of the CDR3 is 14 residues. With 0 bases clipped from V and 5 bases from J, the junction kept 3 bases outside the gene matches. CDR3 in amino acids: CASSIEQGRYGYTF. The DNA of the CDR3 is TGTGCCAGTAGTATAGAACAGGGGAGGTATGGCTACACCTTC.

The V call is TRBV6-6, the J call TRBJ1-5; weak D call: TRBD1 (6 bases). The germline V gene has CDR1 MNHNY and CDR2 SVGAGI (reference sequence). The CDR3 runs 14 residues. V dropped 6 bases and J dropped 4 bases, with 13 bases sitting between them. The CDR3 loop reads CASSQTGMNQPQHF. The CDR3 coding sequence is TGTGCCAGCAGCCAAACAGGGATGAATCAGCCCCAGCATTTT.

The rearrangement uses TRBV7-6 and TRBJ1-6; 8 bases align to TRBD1. J was trimmed by 4 bases and V by 4 bases; bases with no gene match: 6. The CDR3 sequence is 16 residues long. From germline, CDR1 is SGHVS and CDR2 FNYEAQ. The CDR3: CASSSDRERYNSPLHF. For the CDR3, the DNA is TGTGCCAGCAGCTCGGACAGGGAGAGGTATAATTCACCCCTCCACTTT.

This chain uses TRBV7-8 with TRBJ1-2; TRBD1 matches at 7 bases. CDR3 length equals 14 residues. The ends lost 6 bases at V and 2 bases at J; junction bases unmatched: 6. CDR1 SGHVS and CDR2 FQNEAQ come from the germline V gene. The CDR3, as DNA: TGTGCCAGCAGATCCGACAGGGAGAACTATGGCTACACCTTC. It is translated as CASRSDRENYGYTF.

The chain joins TRBV12-5 to TRBJ1-5; D is possibly TRBD1 (5 bases). This CDR3 has 18 residues. Germline CDR1 LGHNT, CDR2 FRNRAP. V lost 5 bases to trimming and J lost 1 base, with 21 bases between them. CDR3 in amino acids: CASGTTYRQTKSNQPQHF. The CDR3 DNA is TGTGCTAGTGGTACAACTTATAGACAGACAAAAAGCAATCAGCCCCAGCATTTT.

The chain carries TRBV5-1 and TRBJ2-2, with a possible D match to TRBD1 (6 bases). The CDR3 spans 14 residues. V gave up 6 bases and J gave up 2 bases, with 11 bases separating them. CDR1 is SGHRS and CDR2 is YFSETQ in the germline V gene. CDR3 residues: CASNAGVNTGELFF. Written as DNA, the CDR3 is TGCGCCAGCAACGCAGGGGTAAACACCGGGGAGCTGTTTTTT.

This sequence joins TRBV10-1 and TRBJ2-7; D is unclear. V dropped 2 bases and J dropped 2 bases, with 10 bases sitting between them. Germline V lookup: CDR1 WNHNN, CDR2 SYGVQD (reference sequence). The CDR3 spans 14 residues. CDR3 region: CASSEAQAPYEQYF. CDR3 coding DNA: TGCGCCAGCAGTGAGGCGCAGGCCCCCTACGAGCAGTACTTC.

The genes are TRBV5-1 and TRBJ1-1; D is ambiguous. The V gene lost 2 bases and the J gene lost 3 bases, with 11 bases spanning the gap. The germline gives CDR1 SGHRS, CDR2 YFSETQ. CDR3 length: 14 residues. CDR3 protein: CASSFGGIHTEAFF. The CDR3 region has the DNA TGCGCCAGCAGCTTTGGAGGGATTCACACTGAAGCTTTCTTT. Together with reference TRBV5-1 and TRBJ1-1, the CDR3 gives the full variable domain: KAGVTQTPRYLIKTRGQQVTLSCSPISGHRSVSWYQQTPGQGLQFLFEYFSETQRNKGNFPGRFSGRQFSNSRSEMNVSTLELGDSALYLCASSFGGIHTEAFFGQGTRLTVV.

V gene TRBV19 combines with J gene TRBJ2-3; possible D gene TRBD2, 5 bases. Germline lookup yields CDR1 LNHDA and CDR2 SQIVND (reference sequence). The CDR3 has 13 amino acids. Trimming pared 4 bases from V and 5 bases from J, leaving 10 bases between. CDR3 sequence: CASSNGVKDTQYF. DNA for the CDR3: TGTGCCAGTAGTAACGGGGTTAAAGATACGCAGTATTTT. Full variable domain (rest looked up from reference TRBV19 and TRBJ2-3): DGGITQSPKYLFRKEGQNVTLSCEQNLNHDAMYWYRQDPGQGLRLIYYSQIVNDFQKGDIAEGYSVSREKKESFPLTVTSAQKNPTAFYLCASSNGVKDTQYFGPGTRLTVL.

Written as DNA, the CDR3 is TGTGCCAGCAGCTTCGGGGGGGCGGTGAACACTGAAGCTTTCTTT. Its translation is CASSFGGAVNTEAFF. This chain links TRBV5-5 with TRBJ1-1, with D tentatively TRBD1 (6 bases). With 2 bases removed from V and 0 bases from J, the gap between germline ends came to 11 bases. CDR1 and CDR2 from the germline V gene are SGHKS and YYEKEE (reference sequence). This CDR3 region has 15 residues.

The gene calls are TRBV5-4 and TRBJ1-4; 7 positions agree with TRBD1. The V and J ends lost 2 bases and 0 bases, in that order; junction bases with no gene match: 1. CDR3 length: 15 residues. Germline CDR1 and CDR2: SGHNT and YYREEE (reference sequence). The CDR3 sequence is CASSFQGATNEKLFF. CDR3 in DNA: TGTGCCAGCAGCTTCCAGGGGGCAACTAATGAAAAACTGTTTTTT.

V is TRBV5-1 and J is TRBJ2-7; D remains unclear. The CDR3 runs to 14 residues. V was clipped by 6 bases and J by 0 bases, with 13 bases between them. Germline CDR1 SGHRS, CDR2 YFSETQ. In DNA, the CDR3 is TGCGCCAGCACCGGAGTCCTAAGCTCCTACGAGCAGTACTTC. Translated: CASTGVLSSYEQYF.

The chain employs TRBV6-5 and TRBJ1-5; the match to TRBD1 covers 7 bases. Trimming cost V 4 bases and J 0 bases; bases outside gene matches: 6. The CDR3 totals 16 residues. Germline V CDR1 and CDR2: MNHEY, SVGAGI. The CDR3 DNA reads TGTGCCAGCAGTTCGGGACAGCCCTATAGCAATCAGCCCCAGCATTTT. This codes for CASSSGQPYSNQPQHF.

This clone was counted a few times. The chain couples TRBV14 to TRBJ2-1, with TRBD2 identical over 11 bases. Germline V gene lookup returns CDR1 SGHDN and CDR2 FVKESK. This CDR3 has 16 amino acids. Trimming removed 4 bases from V and 3 bases from J; junction bases left unmatched: 5. The CDR3 spells CASSRLAGPGYNEQFF. In nucleotides, the CDR3 is TGTGCCAGCAGCCGACTAGCGGGACCGGGCTACAATGAGCAGTTCTTC. Supplemented by reference TRBV14 and TRBJ2-1, the full variable domain reads EAGVTQFPSHSVIEKGQTVTLRCDPISGHDNLYWYRRVMGKEIKFLLHFVKESKQDESGMPNNRFLAERTGGTYSTLKVQPAELEDSGVYFCASSRLAGPGYNEQFFGPGTRLTVL.

The count of this clone is one. The chain recombines TRBV18 with TRBJ2-2; no definite D call. Germline assignment: CDR1 KGHSH and CDR2 LQKENI. V was shortened by 0 bases and J by 3 bases, with 5 bases between the two germline ends. The CDR3 extends over 14 amino acids. Here the CDR3 reads CASSPPFDTGELFF. The CDR3 DNA is TGTGCCAGCTCACCACCCTTCGACACCGGGGAGCTGTTTTTT.

V gene TRBV7-2 combines with J gene TRBJ1-1; 9 bases align to TRBD1. V shed 4 bases and J 5 bases; nucleotides not matched to a gene: 2. The CDR3 length is 13 residues. Germline CDR1 and CDR2: SGHTA and FQGNSA. CDR3 loop: CASSWTGETEAFF. CDR3 nucleotides: TGTGCCAGCAGCTGGACAGGGGAGACTGAAGCTTTCTTT.

This sequence joins TRBV27 and TRBJ2-1, with 10 bases lining up with TRBD1. CDR1 is MNHEY and CDR2 is SMNVEV in the germline V gene (reference sequence). Germline trimming cut 4 bases from V and 1 base from J; bases unmatched to any gene: 4. The CDR3 runs 16 residues. CDR3 region: CASSSWTGGSYNEQFF. The CDR3 nucleotides are TGTGCCAGCAGTTCCTGGACAGGGGGGTCCTACAATGAGCAGTTCTTC.

The CDR3 is CATSRDGLSNQPQHF. As DNA, the CDR3 is TGTGCCACCAGCAGAGACGGTTTATCTAATCAGCCCCAGCATTTT. The J gene is TRBJ1-5, the V gene TRBV15; no reliable D call. This CDR3 spans 15 amino acids. Looked up from germline, CDR1 is LNHNV and CDR2 is YYDKDF (reference sequence). Deletions cut 0 bases from V and 4 bases from J, with 10 bases between.

J is TRBJ2-5 and V is TRBV9, with a weak D call TRBD1 (5 bases). Looked up from germline, CDR1 is SGDLS and CDR2 is YYNGEE. Trimming left V 0 bases short and J 3 bases short, with 12 bases between. This CDR3 region has 15 residues. For the CDR3, the DNA is TGTGCCAGCAGCGTAGGTTGGGGCAGGGAAGAGACCCAGTACTTC. It yields the protein CASSVGWGREETQYF.

This clone was recorded once. The chain carries TRBV5-4 and TRBJ2-1, with 12 bases identical to TRBD2. The CDR3 is 15 amino acids. The junction had 4 bases not matched to a gene; V was cut back by 2 bases and J by 7 bases. Germline assignment: CDR1 SGHNT and CDR2 YYREEE (reference sequence). The CDR3 sequence: CASSLLAGGSNEQFF. The CDR3 nucleotides read TGTGCCAGCAGCTTACTAGCGGGGGGAAGTAATGAGCAGTTCTTC.

This clone was detected only once. The chain couples TRBV11-2 to TRBJ2-7, with D unclear. Per germline, CDR1 SGHAT and CDR2 FQNNGV. The CDR3 contains 14 residues. V was pared by 1 base and J by 6 bases, with 13 bases between. The CDR3 sequence: CASSLAEASGEQYF. CDR3 DNA: TGTGCCAGCAGCTTAGCCGAGGCCTCGGGCGAGCAGTACTTC.

The rearrangement joins TRBV14 to TRBJ1-1; D may be TRBD1 (6 bases). Per the germline V gene, CDR1 is SGHDN and CDR2 is FVKESK. This CDR3 is built from 16 residues. Trimming stripped 4 bases from V and 4 bases from J, with 19 bases between. The CDR3 is CASSLRGGAPGTEAFF. DNA of the CDR3: TGTGCCAGCAGCCTAAGAGGGGGGGCTCCGGGCACTGAAGCTTTCTTT.

The CDR3 is CASSEPTTGNTEAFF. The CDR3 bases are TGTGCCAGCAGTGAACCCACTACAGGGAACACTGAAGCTTTCTTT. The rearrangement links TRBV25-1 to TRBJ1-1; a possible D gene is TRBD1 (5 bases). The CDR3 is 15 amino acids. Germline loops: CDR1 MGHDK, CDR2 SYGVNS. V was trimmed by 2 bases and J by 1 base, leaving 11 bases between them.

The CDR3 DNA reads as TGTGCCAGCTCACCACCGAAGCTTGAAGCTTTCTTT. It specifies CASSPPKLEAFF. This chain joins TRBV18 and TRBJ1-1; no definite D call. The CDR3 totals 12 residues. Germline CDR1 reads KGHSH; CDR2 reads LQKENI. The V gene lost 0 bases and the J gene lost 7 bases, with 6 bases spanning the gap.

The chain is built from TRBV6-5 and TRBJ1-1; D is unresolved. Germline CDR1 MNHEY, CDR2 SVGAGI. CDR3 length: 12 residues. Trimming shortened V by 0 bases and J by 11 bases, and 10 bases separated the two germline ends. The CDR3 DNA reads TGTGCCAGCAGTTACTCGAGGGAGGTGGCTTTCTTT. This translates into CASSYSREVAFF.

By sample share, this clone is medium-sized (0.01 to 0.1%). V is TRBV5-4 and J is TRBJ1-2; D unresolved. V was pared by 0 bases and J by 4 bases, with 7 bases between. CDR3 size: 13 residues. CDR1 is SGHNT, CDR2 YYREEE, per germline (reference sequence). The chain's CDR3 is CASSLEAGYGYTF. The CDR3 coding sequence is TGTGCCAGCAGCTTGGAGGCAGGCTATGGCTACACCTTC.